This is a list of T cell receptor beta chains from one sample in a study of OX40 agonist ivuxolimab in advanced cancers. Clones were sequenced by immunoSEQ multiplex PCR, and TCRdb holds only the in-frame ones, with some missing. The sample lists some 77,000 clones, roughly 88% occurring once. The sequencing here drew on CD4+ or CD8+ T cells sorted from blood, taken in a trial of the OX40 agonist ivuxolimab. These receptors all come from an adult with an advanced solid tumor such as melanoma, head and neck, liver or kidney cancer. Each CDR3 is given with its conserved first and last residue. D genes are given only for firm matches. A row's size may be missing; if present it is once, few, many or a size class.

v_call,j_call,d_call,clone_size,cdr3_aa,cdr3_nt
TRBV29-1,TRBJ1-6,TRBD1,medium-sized,CSARQGEIGNSPLHF,TGCAGCGCTAGGCAGGGGGAAATCGGTAATTCACCCCTCCACTTT
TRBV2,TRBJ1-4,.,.,CASRARGGSEKLFF,TGTGCCAGCAGGGCCAGGGGAGGGAGTGAAAAACTGTTTTTT
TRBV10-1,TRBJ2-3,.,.,CASSEFGGTDTQYF,TGCGCCAGCAGTGAATTTGGCGGCACAGATACGCAGTATTTT
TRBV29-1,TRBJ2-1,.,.,CSASGTVSYNEQFF,TGCAGCGCTTCCGGGACCGTCTCCTACAATGAGCAGTTCTTC
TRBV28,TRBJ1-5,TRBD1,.,CASSWDRWQPQHF,TGTGCCAGCAGTTGGGACAGATGGCAGCCCCAGCATTTT
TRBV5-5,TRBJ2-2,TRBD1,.,CASSFRDRGFPGELFF,TGTGCCAGCAGCTTCCGGGACAGGGGGTTTCCCGGGGAGCTGTTTTTT
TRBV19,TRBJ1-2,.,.,CASTSRAAALYGYTF,TGTGCCAGTACCTCAAGGGCAGCGGCCCTCTATGGCTACACCTTC
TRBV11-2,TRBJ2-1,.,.,CASSLAPTLVNEQFF,TGTGCCAGCAGCTTGGCCCCCACACTAGTTAATGAGCAGTTCTTC
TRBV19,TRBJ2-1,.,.,CASSIDYGQGQRGEQFF,TGTGCCAGTAGTATAGATTACGGGCAGGGCCAAAGGGGTGAGCAGTTCTTC
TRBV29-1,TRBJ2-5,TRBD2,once,CSVVLVAGGRETQYF,TGCAGCGTCGTCTTGGTAGCGGGAGGGCGGGAGACCCAGTACTTC
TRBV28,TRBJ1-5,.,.,CASTLPNQPQHF,TGTGCCAGCACCTTACCTAATCAGCCCCAGCATTTT
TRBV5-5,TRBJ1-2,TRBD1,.,CASSAGQAAGYGYTF,TGTGCCAGCAGCGCCGGACAGGCGGCTGGCTATGGCTACACCTTC
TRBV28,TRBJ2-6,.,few,CASSLWETGANVLTF,TGTGCCAGCAGTCTGTGGGAAACTGGGGCCAACGTCCTGACTTTC
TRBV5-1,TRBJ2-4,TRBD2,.,CASSLVGLAGALVAKNIQYF,TGCGCCAGCAGCTTGGTAGGGCTAGCGGGGGCGTTAGTAGCCAAAAACATTCAGTACTTC
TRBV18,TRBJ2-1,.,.,CASSPGVDPNNEQFF,TGTGCCAGCTCACCGGGAGTCGACCCCAACAATGAGCAGTTCTTC
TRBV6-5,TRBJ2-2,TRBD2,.,CASSRGGTGELFF,TGTGCCAGCAGTCGCGGGGGGACCGGGGAGCTGTTTTTT
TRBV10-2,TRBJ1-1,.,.,CASSVQWGRRGTEAFF,TGCGCCAGCAGCGTCCAGTGGGGGCGGCGGGGCACTGAAGCTTTCTTT
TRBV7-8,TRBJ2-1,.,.,CASTLVDPSYNEQFF,TGTGCCAGCACTTTAGTAGACCCCTCTTACAATGAGCAGTTCTTC
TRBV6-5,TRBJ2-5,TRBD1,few,CASSGQGETQYF,TGTGCCAGCAGTGGACAGGGCGAGACCCAGTACTTC
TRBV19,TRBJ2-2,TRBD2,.,CASSLGGVATGELFF,TGTGCCAGTAGCCTCGGGGGGGTCGCCACCGGGGAGCTGTTTTTT
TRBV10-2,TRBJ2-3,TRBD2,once,CASRISGGAPDTQYF,TGCGCCAGCAGGATTAGCGGGGGGGCGCCAGATACGCAGTATTTT
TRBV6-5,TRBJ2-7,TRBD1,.,CASSDRAEQYF,TGTGCCAGCAGTGACAGGGCCGAGCAGTACTTC
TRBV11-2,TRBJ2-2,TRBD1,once,CASSLDGTGGHGELFF,TGTGCCAGCAGCTTAGACGGGACAGGGGGCCACGGGGAGCTGTTTTTT
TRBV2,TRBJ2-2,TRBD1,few,CASSWTGGTGELFF,TGTGCCAGCAGTTGGACAGGGGGTACCGGGGAGCTGTTTTTT
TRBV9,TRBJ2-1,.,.,CASSVNNEQFF,TGTGCCAGCAGCGTTAATAATGAGCAGTTCTTC
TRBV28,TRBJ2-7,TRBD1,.,CASSDPPGQDYEQYF,TGTGCCAGCAGCGATCCCCCGGGACAGGACTACGAGCAGTACTTC
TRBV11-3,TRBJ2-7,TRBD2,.,CASSPGLADYEQYF,TGTGCCAGCAGCCCCGGACTAGCGGACTACGAGCAGTACTTC
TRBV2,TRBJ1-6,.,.,CASRRDLNSYNSPLHF,TGTGCCAGCCGTCGGGATTTAAACTCCTATAATTCACCCCTCCACTTT
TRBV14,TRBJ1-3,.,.,CASSPISLGPGNTIYF,TGTGCCAGCAGCCCCATATCATTGGGACCTGGAAACACCATATATTTT
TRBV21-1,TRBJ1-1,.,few,CASSNLARLAAFF,TGTGCCAGCAGCAATCTGGCCAGGCTGGCGGCTTTCTTT
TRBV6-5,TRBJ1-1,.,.,CASSVNSLNTEAFF,TGTGCCAGCAGTGTCAACAGCCTGAACACTGAAGCTTTCTTT
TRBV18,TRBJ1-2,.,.,CASSPSLQGGDGYTF,TGTGCCAGCTCACCAAGTCTTCAGGGTGGAGATGGCTACACCTTC
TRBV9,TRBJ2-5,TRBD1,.,CASSVRGQGARETQYF,TGTGCCAGCAGCGTACGAGGACAGGGGGCGCGAGAGACCCAGTACTTC
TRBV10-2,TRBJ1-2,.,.,CASSRRGTDGYTF,TGCGCCAGCAGCCGCCGGGGAACCGATGGCTACACCTTC
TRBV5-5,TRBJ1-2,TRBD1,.,CASSLDRDGYTF,TGTGCCAGCAGCCTTGACAGGGATGGCTACACCTTC
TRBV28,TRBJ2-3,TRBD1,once,CASGSPTGGGTDTQYF,TGTGCCAGCGGGAGTCCGACAGGGGGCGGCACAGATACGCAGTATTTT
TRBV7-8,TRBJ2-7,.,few,CASSLIHEQYF,TGTGCCAGCAGCTTAATCCACGAGCAGTACTTC
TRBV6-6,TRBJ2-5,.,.,CASSYPSQETQYF,TGTGCCAGCAGTTACCCCAGCCAAGAGACCCAGTACTTC
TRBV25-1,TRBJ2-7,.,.,CASSESGYF,TGTGCCAGCAGTGAATCGGGGTACTTC
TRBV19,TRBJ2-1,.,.,CATETSTINEQFF,TGTGCCACCGAAACCTCGACCATCAATGAGCAGTTCTTC
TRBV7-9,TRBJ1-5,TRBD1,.,CASSSQGASNQPQHF,TGTGCCAGCAGCTCTCAGGGGGCGAGCAATCAGCCCCAGCATTTT